This T cell receptor (beta chain) was captured in a study of patients and donors after allogeneic stem cell transplantation. CDR3 size: 15 residues. The germline CDR1 and CDR2 sequences are LGHDT and YNNKEL (reference sequence). The V segment lost 4 bases and the J segment 10 bases; nucleotides outside the gene matches: 12. TCRdb passed the RT-PCR reads through MiXCR, listing each CDR3 protein once. The sample lists 150,000 to 200,000 distinct CDR3 sequences, 41% seen once, with about 30% in the top ten. This sequence originates from a human donor who was either an allogeneic HSCT recipient or a stem cell or donor lymphocyte infusion donor (not recorded which). It is not recorded whose cells these are; they may come from a transplant donor. This sequence joins TRBV3-1 and TRBJ2-2; 7 nucleotides match TRBD2. Sequenced material: blood, either unsorted or a sorted T cell fraction (not recorded which). The CDR3 coding sequence is TGTGCCAGCAGCCCCGTAGCGGGCCACCTCGCGGAGCTGTTTTTT. This sequence encodes CASSPVAGHLAELFF.